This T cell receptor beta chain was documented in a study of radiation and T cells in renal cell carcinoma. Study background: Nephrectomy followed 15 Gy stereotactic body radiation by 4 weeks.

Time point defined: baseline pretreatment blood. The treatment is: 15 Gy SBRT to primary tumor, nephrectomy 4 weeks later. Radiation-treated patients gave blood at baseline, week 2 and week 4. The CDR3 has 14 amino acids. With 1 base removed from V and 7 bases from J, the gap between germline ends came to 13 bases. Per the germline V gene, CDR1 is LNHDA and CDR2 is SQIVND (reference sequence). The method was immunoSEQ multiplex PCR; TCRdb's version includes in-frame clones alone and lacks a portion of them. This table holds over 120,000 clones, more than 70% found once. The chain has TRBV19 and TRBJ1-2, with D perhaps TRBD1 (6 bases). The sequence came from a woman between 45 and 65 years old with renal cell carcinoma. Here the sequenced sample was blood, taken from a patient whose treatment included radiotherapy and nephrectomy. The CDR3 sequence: CASSIAVGGAGYTF. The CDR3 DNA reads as TGTGCCAGTAGTATAGCTGTCGGGGGGGCTGGCTACACCTTC.